The rows below give T cell receptor beta chains drawn from one sample of a study of technical replicates of blood from a few donors. TCRdb keeps only in-frame clones here, not all; method: immunoSEQ multiplex PCR. The table includes tens of thousands of clones, 85% to 90% detected once. The source material was PBMCs. The receptors come from a human donor in good health. Some clones in this sample may be carry-over from other donors' samples. Both conserved end residues are part of each CDR3. A D gene is named only where the DNA matches it firmly.

v_gene: TRBV7-8
j_gene: TRBJ1-4
d_gene: TRBD1
CDR3aa: CASSYGTGGSEKLFF

v_gene: TRBV9
j_gene: TRBJ2-2
d_gene: TRBD1
CDR3aa: CASQRRDRGTGELFF

v_gene: TRBV6-1
j_gene: TRBJ2-1
d_gene: TRBD2
CDR3aa: CASSEGLAGGGEQFF

v_gene: TRBV5-4
j_gene: TRBJ2-7
d_gene: TRBD1
CDR3aa: CASSFGQGRGWEQYF

v_gene: TRBV27
j_gene: TRBJ1-2
d_gene: TRBD1
CDR3aa: CASSFSRQGMKGPYGYTF

v_gene: TRBV5-1
j_gene: TRBJ2-3
d_gene: TRBD2
CDR3aa: CASSLIAGGQDTQYF

v_gene: TRBV7-2
j_gene: TRBJ2-3
d_gene: TRBD2
CDR3aa: CASRGGLAGGTAQYF

v_gene: TRBV7-9
j_gene: TRBJ1-1
d_gene: .
CDR3aa: CASSSTTGIEAFF

v_gene: TRBV6-5
j_gene: TRBJ2-3
d_gene: .
CDR3aa: CASQWDSRTDTQYF

v_gene: TRBV5-6
j_gene: TRBJ2-1
d_gene: .
CDR3aa: CASSLRSIANEQFF

v_gene: TRBV2
j_gene: TRBJ1-1
d_gene: .
CDR3aa: CASSAASTGSPFF

v_gene: TRBV13
j_gene: TRBJ1-2
d_gene: TRBD1
CDR3aa: CASSLGGGQGAGGYTF

v_gene: TRBV7-3
j_gene: TRBJ2-1
d_gene: TRBD1
CDR3aa: CASSLSGTGGLNEQFF

v_gene: TRBV13
j_gene: TRBJ2-7
d_gene: TRBD2
CDR3aa: CASSLVRFTSGTYEQYF

v_gene: TRBV9
j_gene: TRBJ2-3
d_gene: TRBD2
CDR3aa: CASSVLAGGWPDTQYF